This is a list of T cell receptor beta chains from one sample in a study of human T cells and chemical hapten exposure. TCRdb recomputed calls from the RACE reads with MiXCR, one row per CDR3 protein. The repertoire holds tens of thousands of distinct CDR3 sequences, with approximately 10% as singletons. The sequencing here drew on whole blood, taken in connection with sensitization to the hapten diphenylcyclopropenone (DPC). These receptor sequences come from a man aged 40-49 years with alopecia areata. Some clones in this sample may be carry-over from other donors' samples. The CDR3 runs from the conserved cysteine through the conserved F or W. A D gene is named only where the DNA matches it firmly. Expanded clones get a size class; other rows say once, few or many, or leave the size out.

V	D	size	J	DNA	CDR3
TRBV7-3	TRBD1	.	TRBJ2-1	TGTGCCAGCAGCTCGGGACAGGGACTGGATGAGCAGTTCTTC	CASSSGQGLDEQFF
TRBV7-2	.	few	TRBJ2-3	TGTGCCAGCAGGCCCGCGGGGGCAGGGGGCGGGTATACGCAGTATTTT	CASRPAGAGGGYTQYF
TRBV29-1	TRBD1	.	TRBJ2-3	TGCAGCGTTGAAGATCGGACAGGGGAAGGGAGAGGATTTCGCACAGATACGCAGTATTTT	CSVEDRTGEGRGFRTDTQYF
TRBV3-1	.	.	TRBJ2-3	TGTGCCAGCAGCCAAGTTTTGGCTAGTAAAGATACGCAGTATTTT	CASSQVLASKDTQYF
TRBV28	TRBD1	many	TRBJ1-5	TGTGCCAGCAGTCCTCCACGGGACAGGGATCAGCCCCAGCATTTT	CASSPPRDRDQPQHF
TRBV6-5	.	few	TRBJ2-3	TGTGCCAGCAGTCTTGGAAGCCTGGGAGGAACAGATACGCAGTATTTT	CASSLGSLGGTDTQYF
TRBV20-1	.	.	TRBJ2-4	TGCAGTGCGAGGGGGGCCAAAAACATTCAGTACTTC	CSARGAKNIQYF
TRBV5-1	TRBD2	.	TRBJ2-2	TGCGCCAGCAGCTCGACTAGCGGAACCGGGGAGCTGTTTTTT	CASSSTSGTGELFF
TRBV7-2	TRBD1	.	TRBJ2-5	TGTGCCAGCGGATCTGCGACAGGGGGACAAGAGACCCAGTACTTC	CASGSATGGQETQYF
TRBV7-9	.	many	TRBJ1-1	TGTGCCAGCAGCCAAGGGGGGTCTGAAGCTTTCTTT	CASSQGGSEAFF
TRBV20-1	.	.	TRBJ2-7	TGCAGTGCTAGCCCCAACGTGGTGGAGCAGTACTTC	CSASPNVVEQYF
TRBV6-2/TRBV6-3	TRBD2	few	TRBJ2-1	TGTGCCAGCAGACCATTAGCTAGCGGGATTTACAATGAGCAGTTCTTC	CASRPLASGIYNEQFF
TRBV6-1	.	many	TRBJ2-3	TGTGCCAGCAGCCCGATAGATACGCAGTATTTT	CASSPIDTQYF
TRBV29-1	.	.	TRBJ1-2	TGCAGCGTTTCACGGAGGGACTATGGCTACACCTTC	CSVSRRDYGYTF
TRBV20-1	.	many	TRBJ2-3	TGCAGTGCTAGAGTGTTACAGGGTACCCCAGATACGCAGTATTTT	CSARVLQGTPDTQYF
TRBV6-5	.	many	TRBJ1-5	TGTGCCAGCAGTCCTTCCGACGGGCCTAATCAGCCCCAGCATTTT	CASSPSDGPNQPQHF
TRBV11-3	.	.	TRBJ1-1	TGTGCCAGCAGGTTCTTCCGCGGGATGAACACTGAAGCTTTCTTT	CASRFFRGMNTEAFF
TRBV12-3/TRBV12-4	.	many	TRBJ2-1	TGTGCCAGCAGTTTTGGCGGGACCCGCGAGCAGTTCTTC	CASSFGGTREQFF
TRBV7-6	.	many	TRBJ2-1	TGTGCCAGCAGCCCTTCGCGGGTAGGGGAGCAGTTCTTC	CASSPSRVGEQFF
TRBV7-2	TRBD1	many	TRBJ1-5	TGTGCCAGCAGGTCACAGGGGGCCCAGCCCCAGCATTTT	CASRSQGAQPQHF
TRBV25-1	TRBD2	few	TRBJ2-5	TGTGCCAGCAGCCTAGCGGGAGTTGAGACCCAGTACTTC	CASSLAGVETQYF
TRBV6-2/TRBV6-3	TRBD1	few	TRBJ1-5	TGTGCCAGCACCAACGCAGGGGGACAGCCCCAGCATTTT	CASTNAGGQPQHF
TRBV28	TRBD1	.	TRBJ2-7	TGTGCCAGCAGTCCCGGGACAGGGCCTTCGTACGAGCAGTACTTC	CASSPGTGPSYEQYF
TRBV5-1	.	many	TRBJ2-7	TGCGCCAGCAGCTTGGGGACTACGTACGAGCAGTACTTC	CASSLGTTYEQYF